The clone carrying this T cell receptor (beta chain) was observed a handful of times. Its matching antigen is unknown. Every sampled donor was Caucasian and healthy. These data are taken from a study of identical twins. TCRdb independently ran MiXCR on the 5' RACE reads; one entry per CDR3 protein. Altogether fewer than 250,000 distinct CDR3 sequences are present, more than 15% being singletons, with the ten largest covering over 35%. Deletions cut 1 base from V and 5 bases from J, with 11 bases between. The germline CDR1 and CDR2 sequences are MNHEY and SVGEGT. CDR3 length: 14 residues. Study outcomes and limitations: While abundant cord blood beta clonotypes carried fewer insertions, memory repertoires showed no such pattern.

The sample was also reused in another study, on T cells expressing NK-cell markers. As that report states: Sequencing of TCR beta repertoires drew on sorted CD3+CD56+NKG2C+, CD3+CD56+NKG2C- and CD3+CD56-NKG2C+ T cells.

The V call is TRBV6-2 or TRBV6-3, the J call TRBJ2-5; D is perhaps TRBD1 (6 bases). The sample was CD8+ T cells sorted from blood. The receptor was isolated from a woman aged 18-29 years in good health. In DNA form, the CDR3 reads TGTGCCAGCAGTTACTTGGGGGCCCCGGAGACCCAGTACTTC. Its protein is CASSYLGAPETQYF.